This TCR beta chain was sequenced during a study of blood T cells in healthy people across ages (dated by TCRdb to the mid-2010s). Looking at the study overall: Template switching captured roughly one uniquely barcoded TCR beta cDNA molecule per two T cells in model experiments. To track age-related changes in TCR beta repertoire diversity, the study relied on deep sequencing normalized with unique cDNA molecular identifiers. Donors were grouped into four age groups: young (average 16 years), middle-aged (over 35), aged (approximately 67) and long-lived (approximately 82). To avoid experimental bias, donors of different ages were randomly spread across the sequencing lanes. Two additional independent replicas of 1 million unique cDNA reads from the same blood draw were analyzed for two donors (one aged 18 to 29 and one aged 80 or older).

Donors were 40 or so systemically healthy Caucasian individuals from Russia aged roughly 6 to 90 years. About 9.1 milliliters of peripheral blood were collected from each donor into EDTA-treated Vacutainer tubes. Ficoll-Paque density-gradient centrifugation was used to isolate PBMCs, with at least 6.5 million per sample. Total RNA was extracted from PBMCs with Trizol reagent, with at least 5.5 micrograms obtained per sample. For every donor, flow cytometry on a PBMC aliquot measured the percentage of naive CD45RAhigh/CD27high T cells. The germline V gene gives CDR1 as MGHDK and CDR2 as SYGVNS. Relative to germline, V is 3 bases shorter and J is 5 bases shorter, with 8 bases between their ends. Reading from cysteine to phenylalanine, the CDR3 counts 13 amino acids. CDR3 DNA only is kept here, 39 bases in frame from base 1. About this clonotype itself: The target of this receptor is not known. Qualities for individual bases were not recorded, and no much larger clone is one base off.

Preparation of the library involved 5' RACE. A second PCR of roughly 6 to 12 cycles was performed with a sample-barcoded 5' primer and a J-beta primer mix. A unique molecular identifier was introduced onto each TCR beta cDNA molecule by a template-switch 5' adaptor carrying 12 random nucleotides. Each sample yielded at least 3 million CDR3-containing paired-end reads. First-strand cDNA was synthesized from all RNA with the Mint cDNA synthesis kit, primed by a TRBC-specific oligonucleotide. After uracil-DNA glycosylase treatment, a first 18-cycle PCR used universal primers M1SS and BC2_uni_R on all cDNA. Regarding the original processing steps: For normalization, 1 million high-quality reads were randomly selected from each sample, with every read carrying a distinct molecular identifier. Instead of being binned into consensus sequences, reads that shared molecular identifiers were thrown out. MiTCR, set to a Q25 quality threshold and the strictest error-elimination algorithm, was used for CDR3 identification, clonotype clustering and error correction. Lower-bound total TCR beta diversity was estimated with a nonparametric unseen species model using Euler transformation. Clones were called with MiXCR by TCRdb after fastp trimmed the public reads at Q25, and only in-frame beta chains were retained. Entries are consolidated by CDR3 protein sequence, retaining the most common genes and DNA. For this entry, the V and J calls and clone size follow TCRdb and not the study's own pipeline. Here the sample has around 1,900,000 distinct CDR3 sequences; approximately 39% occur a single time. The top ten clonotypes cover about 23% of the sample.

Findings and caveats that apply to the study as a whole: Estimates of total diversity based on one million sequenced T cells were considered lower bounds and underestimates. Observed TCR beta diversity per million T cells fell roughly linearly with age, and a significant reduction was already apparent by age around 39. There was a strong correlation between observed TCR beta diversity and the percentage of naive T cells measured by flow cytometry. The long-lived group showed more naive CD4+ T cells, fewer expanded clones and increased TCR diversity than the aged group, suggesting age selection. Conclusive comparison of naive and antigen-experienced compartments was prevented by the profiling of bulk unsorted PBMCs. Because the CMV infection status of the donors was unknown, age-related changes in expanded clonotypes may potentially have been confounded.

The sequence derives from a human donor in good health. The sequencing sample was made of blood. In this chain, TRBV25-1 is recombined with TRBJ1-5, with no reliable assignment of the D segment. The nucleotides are TGTGCCAGCAGTGACTCGTCCCATCAGCCCCAGCATTTT. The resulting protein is CASSDSSHQPQHF.